One and the same sample provided the 24 T cell receptor beta chains below, sequenced in a study of T cells in Graves' hyperthyroidism and ophthalmopathy. The CDR3 regions of TCR beta were amplified from RNA transcripts. TCR CDR3 regions were first amplified by RT-PCR with HTBI primers. Each CDR3 protein gets one entry after TCRdb re-called the multiplex PCR reads with MiXCR. The data hold around 570,000 distinct CDR3 sequences, with just under 20% observed a single time. Material: blood. The receptors shown here come from a man aged 35 to 55 with Graves' ophthalmopathy.

This clonotype was counted at least ten times. The rearrangement links TRBV12-3 or TRBV12-4 to TRBJ2-3; TRBD2 agrees at 12 bases. J lost 4 bases, V lost 6 bases, and 8 bases had no gene match. The CDR3 has 16 amino acids. DNA of the CDR3: TGTGCCAGCAGCCTCCTAGCGGGAGGGCCATCAGATACGCAGTATTTT. Translation gives CASSLLAGGPSDTQYF.

This clonotype was observed a few times. This sequence joins TRBV5-1 and TRBJ2-5, with 8 bases fitting TRBD2. The V segment lost 4 bases and the J segment 5 bases; nucleotides outside the gene matches: 13. This CDR3 has 16 amino acids. From germline, CDR1 is SGHRS and CDR2 YFSETQ. DNA of the CDR3: TGCGCCAGCAGCGAGGGCGGGAGGTACGACTCGGAGACCCAGTACTTC. This encodes CASSEGGRYDSETQYF.

The table lists this clonotype with many counts. The chain couples TRBV6-6 to TRBJ2-3, with 8 nucleotides matching TRBD2. The CDR3 extends over 17 amino acids. J was trimmed by 3 bases and V by 0 bases; bases with no gene match: 8. Germline assignment: CDR1 MNHNY and CDR2 SVGAGI (reference sequence). The CDR3 region is CASSYSIRRLATDTQYF. CDR3 sequence (DNA): TGTGCCAGCAGTTACTCGATTCGAAGACTAGCGACAGATACGCAGTATTTT.

This clonotype was observed a handful of times. The chain has TRBV5-1 and TRBJ1-1, with D perhaps matching TRBD1 (5 bases). There are 14 residues in the CDR3. Germline V gives CDR1 SGHRS, CDR2 YFSETQ. V shed 5 bases and J shed 0 bases, with 11 bases lying between them. DNA for the CDR3: TGCGCCAGCAGACCCAGGGCCTTGAACACTGAAGCTTTCTTT. Its translation is CASRPRALNTEAFF. The complete variable domain, with remaining parts taken from reference TRBV5-1 and TRBJ1-1, reads KAGVTQTPRYLIKTRGQQVTLSCSPISGHRSVSWYQQTPGQGLQFLFEYFSETQRNKGNFPGRFSGRQFSNSRSEMNVSTLELGDSALYLCASRPRALNTEAFFGQGTRLTVV.

The CDR3 spells CASSEAGDGVNTIYF. Written as DNA, the CDR3 is TGTGCCAGCAGTGAAGCGGGGGACGGGGTAAACACCATATATTTT. This chain links TRBV6-1 with TRBJ1-3; D perhaps matches TRBD1 (5 bases). Germline V lookup: CDR1 MNHNS, CDR2 SASEGT. The CDR3 extends over 15 amino acids. Trimming left V 0 bases short and J 6 bases short, with 12 bases between.

This clonotype has only a few counts. The V and J genes are TRBV7-8 and TRBJ2-1; D possibly uses TRBD1 or TRBD2 (5 bases each). Germline V gene data show CDR1 as SGHVS and CDR2 as FQNEAQ. Trimming took 4 bases from V and 0 from J, leaving 13 bases between them. This CDR3 comprises 16 residues. The CDR3 DNA reads as TGTGCCAGCAGCTCAAGAGAGGGGAGCTCCTACAATGAGCAGTTCTTC. This encodes CASSSREGSSYNEQFF.

This clonotype has just a few counts. The rearrangement links TRBV7-3 to TRBJ2-1; 10 bases are shared with TRBD2. The CDR3 loop spans 15 amino acids. Germline V gene sequence: CDR1 SGHTA, CDR2 FQGTGA. Trimming cost V 6 bases and J 6 bases; bases outside gene matches: 8. The CDR3 protein is CASREAGGPRNEQFF. The CDR3 region has the DNA TGTGCCAGCAGAGAAGCGGGAGGGCCCCGCAATGAGCAGTTCTTC.

The V and J genes are TRBV3-1 and TRBJ2-3, with 14 bases fitting TRBD2. The CDR3 length is 14 residues. J lost 4 bases, V lost 10 bases, and 4 bases had no gene match. Germline V lookup: CDR1 LGHDT, CDR2 YNNKEL (reference sequence). CDR3 residues: CATATSGGADTQYF. CDR3 in DNA: TGTGCCACAGCGACTAGCGGGGGGGCAGATACGCAGTATTTT.

The chain employs TRBV2 and TRBJ2-6; the D gene could be TRBD1 or TRBD2 (5 bases each). V was shortened by 8 bases and J by 0 bases, with 8 bases between the two germline ends. CDR3 length: 14 residues. Germline CDR1 SNHLY, CDR2 FYNNEI. In DNA form, the CDR3 reads TGTGCCAGCTGGGGACCCTCTGGGGCCAACGTCCTGACTTTC. Protein: CASWGPSGANVLTF.

This clonotype was detected only a few times. The V gene is TRBV2, the J gene TRBJ2-2; D is undetermined. The V end lost 4 bases, the J end lost 2 bases, and 11 bases lay between the germline ends. Germline loops: CDR1 SNHLY, CDR2 FYNNEI. The CDR3 extends over 15 amino acids. CDR3: CASSGTRHNTGELFF. In DNA form, the CDR3 reads TGTGCCAGCAGTGGGACGAGACATAACACCGGGGAGCTGTTTTTT.

This clonotype was counted between two and nine times. The rearrangement links TRBV20-1 to TRBJ1-1; TRBD1 agrees at 7 bases. V lost 3 bases to trimming and J lost 3 bases; unmatched junction nucleotides: 7. The CDR3 runs to 14 residues. Germline CDR1 is DFQATT and CDR2 is SNEGSKA (reference sequence). CDR3: CSASRGQTYTEAFF. The CDR3 nucleotides are TGCAGTGCTAGTCGGGGACAGACTTACACTGAAGCTTTCTTT.

This clonotype was recorded a few times. The V call is TRBV5-1, the J call TRBJ2-7; D may be TRBD1 or TRBD2 (5 bases each). The CDR3 extends over 16 amino acids. V shed 0 bases and J shed 6 bases, with 19 bases lying between them. Germline V lookup: CDR1 SGHRS, CDR2 YFSETQ. The DNA of the CDR3 is TGCGCCAGCAGCTTGGAGATTGGGACCGCCCTCGGCGAGCAGTACTTC. Protein product: CASSLEIGTALGEQYF.

Ten or more counts support this clonotype. The chain recombines TRBV29-1 with TRBJ1-1, with unresolved D. This CDR3 is built from 11 residues. With 4 bases removed from V and 2 bases from J, the gap between germline ends came to 5 bases. From germline, CDR1 is SQVTM and CDR2 ANQGSEA. The CDR3 loop reads CSVGHNTEAFF. DNA of the CDR3: TGCAGCGTTGGACACAACACTGAAGCTTTCTTT.

In its sample, this clonotype was seen a few times. The chain uses TRBV20-1 and TRBJ2-7; D is perhaps TRBD2 (6 bases). Trimming removed 7 bases at V and 9 bases at J, with 28 bases between. The CDR3 consists of 15 residues. CDR1 is DFQATT, CDR2 SNEGSKA, per germline (reference sequence). The CDR3 sequence is CSVFRDSHFVGGQYF. The CDR3 DNA reads as TGCAGTGTTTTCCGGGACTCTCATTTTGTCGGCGGGCAGTACTTC.

The J gene is TRBJ2-1, the V gene TRBV5-1; unclear D gene. The CDR3 has 15 amino acids. Germline lookup yields CDR1 SGHRS and CDR2 YFSETQ. V was cut by 0 bases and J by 2 bases, with 9 bases left in between. CDR3 DNA sequence: TGCGCCAGCAGCTTGGCCGGAGAGCCCTACAATGAGCAGTTCTTC. It encodes CASSLAGEPYNEQFF.

This clonotype was seen a few times. The gene calls are TRBV28 and TRBJ1-3, with D unresolved. Trimming took 8 bases from V and 0 from J, leaving 14 bases between them. Germline-derived CDR1 and CDR2 are MDHEN and SYDVKM. This CDR3 spans 15 amino acids. CDR3 residues: CASCRNRLSGNTIYF. The CDR3, as DNA: TGTGCCAGCTGTAGAAATCGTCTCTCTGGAAACACCATATATTTT.

The V call is TRBV27, the J call TRBJ2-7; a weak D match, TRBD1 (6 bases). The germline V gene has CDR1 MNHEY and CDR2 SMNVEV (reference sequence). The length of the CDR3 is 13 residues. V lost 8 bases, J lost 4 bases, and 15 bases lay in between. The CDR3 region has the DNA TGTGCCAGCGGTCCCCCCACAGGGTACGAGCAGTACTTC. Residues: CASGPPTGYEQYF.

The chain is built from TRBV7-3 and TRBJ2-7; 7 bases match TRBD2. V lost 4 bases, J lost 7 bases, and 4 bases stayed unmatched. CDR3 length: 12 residues. CDR1 and CDR2 (germline): SGHTA, FQGTGA. The CDR3 here is CASSYPAGEQYF. The DNA for the CDR3 is TGTGCCAGCAGCTATCCAGCGGGGGAGCAGTACTTC.

There are many counts of this clonotype. This sequence joins TRBV2 and TRBJ2-7; weak D call: TRBD2 (5 bases). Germline loops: CDR1 SNHLY, CDR2 FYNNEI. The germline V and J ends were trimmed by 4 bases and 4 bases, with 11 bases remaining between them. The CDR3 length is 13 residues. In DNA, the CDR3 is TGTGCCAGCAGTGGAGTTACGGGGTACGAGCAGTACTTC. This sequence encodes CASSGVTGYEQYF.

As concerns this clonotype: Since a much larger clone is just one base distant, this may be a read error. The V and J genes are TRBV3-1 and TRBJ1-1; D unresolved. V was cut by 3 bases and J by 10 bases, with 12 bases left in between. The germline V gene encodes CDR1 LGHDT and CDR2 YNNKEL (reference sequence). The CDR3 contains 12 residues. CDR3 region: CASSHVGGAAFF. CDR3 sequence (DNA): TGTGCCAGCAGCCATGTCGGTGGTGCAGCTTTCTTT.

This clonotype turned up a few times. This chain links TRBV20-1 with TRBJ2-3; possibly TRBD2 for D (7 bases). Germline V CDR1 and CDR2: DFQATT, SNEGSKA (reference sequence). V was cut by 8 bases and J by 0 bases, with 18 bases left in between. The CDR3 runs 15 residues. CDR3 bases: TGCAGTTCCTTCGGGGAGGGGGATAGCACAGATACGCAGTATTTT. Translated: CSSFGEGDSTDTQYF.

The V call is TRBV20-1, the J call TRBJ2-5; 7 bases are shared with TRBD2. CDR1 is DFQATT, CDR2 SNEGSKA, per germline (reference sequence). V gave up 2 bases and J gave up 3 bases; unmatched junction bases: 3. The CDR3 covers 13 residues. CDR3 in amino acids: CSARLGREETQYF. DNA for the CDR3: TGCAGTGCTAGATTGGGGAGGGAAGAGACCCAGTACTTC.

The J gene is TRBJ1-5, the V gene TRBV19; maybe TRBD1 (5 bases). Per the germline V gene, CDR1 is LNHDA and CDR2 is SQIVND (reference sequence). The CDR3 has 16 amino acids. Deletions cut 9 bases from V and 3 bases from J, with 21 bases between. CDR3 residues: CASGLPPGTFNQPQHF. The DNA of the CDR3 is TGTGCCAGCGGACTCCCCCCAGGGACCTTCAATCAGCCCCAGCATTTT.

This clonotype showed up just a few times. This sequence joins TRBV7-9 and TRBJ2-1; 15 nucleotides match TRBD2. The V and J ends lost 1 base and 8 bases, in that order; junction bases with no gene match: 6. The CDR3 runs 17 residues. In germline, CDR1 is SEHNR, CDR2 FQNEAQ (reference sequence). CDR3 bases: TGTGCCAGCAGCTTAGGTGGACTAGCGGGGGGGCCCGATGAGCAGTTCTTC. Its protein product is CASSLGGLAGGPDEQFF.